The following is a T cell receptor beta chain sequence with its context. Its antigen remains unidentified. The conserved phenylalanine or tryptophan is not found at the CDR3 terminus, so this likely reflects a read error. The library came from three nested PCR rounds adapted from ARM-PCR protocols. From the multiplex PCR reads, TCRdb called clonotypes with MiXCR, one entry per CDR3 protein. The table lists 100,000 to 120,000 distinct CDR3 sequences, 75% to 90% of them singletons, with 22% in the top ten. The sample belongs to a study of tumor and adjacent non-tumor tissue in lung cancer. Study overall: There were approximately twelve adenocarcinoma, 2 squamous cell carcinoma and 1 small cell lung cancer cases.

The CDR3 runs 11 residues. Germline V gene sequence: CDR1 SGHVS, CDR2 FQNEAQ. V was trimmed by 9 bases and J by 4 bases, leaving 10 bases between them. General study findings and limits: In normal lung, the top 100 clones were significantly more dominant than in tumor.

No cell sorting was done before RNA was extracted from the tissue. The receptor's source is a man between 65 and 85 years old with non-small cell lung cancer. This chain uses TRBV7-8 with TRBJ2-7; TRBD2 is a possible D gene (5 bases). Sequences were obtained from lung tumor tissue. CDR3 residues: CASSEKYEQYY. The DNA of the CDR3 is TGTGCCAGTAGCGAGAAATACGAGCAGTACTAC.